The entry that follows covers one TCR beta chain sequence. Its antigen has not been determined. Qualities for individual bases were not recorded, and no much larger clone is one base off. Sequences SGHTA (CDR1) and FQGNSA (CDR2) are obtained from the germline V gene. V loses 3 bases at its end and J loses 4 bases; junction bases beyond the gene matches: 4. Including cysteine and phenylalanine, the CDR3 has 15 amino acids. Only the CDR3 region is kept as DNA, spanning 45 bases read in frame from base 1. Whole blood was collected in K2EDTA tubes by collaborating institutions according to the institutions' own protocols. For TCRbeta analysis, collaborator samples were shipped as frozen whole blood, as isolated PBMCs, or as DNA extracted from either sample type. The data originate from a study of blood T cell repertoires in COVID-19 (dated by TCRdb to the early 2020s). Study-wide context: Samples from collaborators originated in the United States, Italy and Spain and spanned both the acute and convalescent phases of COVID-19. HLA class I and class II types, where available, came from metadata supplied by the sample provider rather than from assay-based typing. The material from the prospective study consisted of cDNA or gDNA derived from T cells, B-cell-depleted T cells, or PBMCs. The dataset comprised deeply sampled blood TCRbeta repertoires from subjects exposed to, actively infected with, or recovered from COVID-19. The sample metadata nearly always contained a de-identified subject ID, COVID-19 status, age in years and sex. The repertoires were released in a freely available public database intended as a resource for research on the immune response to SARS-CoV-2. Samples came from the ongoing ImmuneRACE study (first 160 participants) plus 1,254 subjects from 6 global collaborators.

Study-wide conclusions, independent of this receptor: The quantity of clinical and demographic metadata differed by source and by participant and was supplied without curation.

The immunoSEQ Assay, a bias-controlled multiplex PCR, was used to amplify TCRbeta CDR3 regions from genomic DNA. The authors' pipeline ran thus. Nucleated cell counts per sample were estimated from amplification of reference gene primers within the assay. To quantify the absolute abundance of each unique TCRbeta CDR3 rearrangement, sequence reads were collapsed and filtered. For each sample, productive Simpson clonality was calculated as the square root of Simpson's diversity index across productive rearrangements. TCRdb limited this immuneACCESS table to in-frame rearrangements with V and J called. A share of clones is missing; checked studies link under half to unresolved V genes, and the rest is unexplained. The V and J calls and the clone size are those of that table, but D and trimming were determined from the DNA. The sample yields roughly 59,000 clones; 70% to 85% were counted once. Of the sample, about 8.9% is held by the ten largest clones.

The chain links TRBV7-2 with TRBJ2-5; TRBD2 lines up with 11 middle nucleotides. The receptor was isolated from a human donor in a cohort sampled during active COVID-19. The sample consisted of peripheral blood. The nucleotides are TGTGCCAGCAGCTTTAGCGGGAGGGCCGTAGAGACCCAGTACTTC. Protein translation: CASSFSGRAVETQYF.